This T cell receptor (beta chain) was sequenced in a study of OX40 agonist ivuxolimab in advanced cancers. General notes on the study: Ivuxolimab was a fully human IgG2 agonistic monoclonal antibody targeting the costimulatory receptor OX40 (CD134). Of the approximately 54 patients in dose escalation, about 20 had hepatocellular carcinoma, some 15 had melanoma, 9 had renal cell carcinoma and 9 had head and neck cancer. Peripheral TCRbeta sequencing was intended to test whether TCR sequence diversity was altered and clonal T-cell expansion was caused by ivuxolimab. The dose-escalation cohort was about 87% male with a mean age of around 62 years, ranging from about 23 to 85. The paper covers the monotherapy dose-escalation part of the phase I ivuxolimab trial, which included N of about 50 patients. Intravenous ivuxolimab was administered to patients every 2 weeks at six dose levels: 0.01, 0.1, 0.3, 1.5, 3 and 10 mg/kg. Prior anti-PD-1, anti-PD-L1 or anti-CTLA-4 therapy was permitted, and 40% to 50% of dose-escalation patients had received checkpoint inhibitors. Partial responses were achieved by three dose-escalation patients, of whom one had hepatocellular carcinoma and two had cutaneous melanoma.

The trial excluded patients who had a history of autoimmune disease or were on systemic immunosuppression. In every dose cohort, peripheral blood was drawn for TCR sequencing at baseline, cycle 4 day 1, and cycle 7 day 1. Samples were obtained from an open-label, multicenter, first-in-human phase I dose-escalation trial of ivuxolimab. Adults with locally advanced or metastatic melanoma, renal cell carcinoma, hepatocellular carcinoma or head and neck squamous cell carcinoma were enrolled in the trial. CD4+ and CD8+ T cells were sorted separately from peripheral blood before TCR sequencing. In the case of this clone: The antigen this receptor binds is unknown. With a much larger clone just one base away, this may be a read error.

CDR1 is given as SGDLS and CDR2 as YYNGEE, both from the germline V gene. Including the terminal cysteine and phenylalanine, the CDR3 comprises 15 residues. Only CDR3 DNA is held: 45 bases, read in frame from base 1. To sequence the TCRbeta CDR3 region, genomic DNA was isolated from the sorted cells. TCRbeta CDR3 regions were sequenced using the immunoSEQ Assay. TCRdb provides this immuneACCESS table in a form limited to in-frame rearrangements. Some clones are lacking; in checked studies, under half of them reflect an unresolved V gene, and why the rest are absent is not known. Within this sample are roughly 50,000 clones, with about 80% of them counted one time only. Jointly, the top ten make up under 5% of the sample. The paper as a whole reports these results and caveats: Low levels of normalized T-cell clonal expansion were also shown by some nonresponding patients. At doses of 0.1 to 3.0 mg/kg, clonal expansion of both CD4+ and CD8+ T cells in blood was seen between baseline and week 6. The antigen specificity of the clonally expanded peripheral T cells was not determined. In the 0.1-3.0 mg/kg groups, partial responders had among the lowest normalized peripheral clonal expansion, particularly in CD8+ T cells. After ivuxolimab, expanded clones were on average more numerous among CD8+ T cells than among CD4+ T cells.

The TCR sequence derives from an adult with an advanced solid tumor such as melanoma, head and neck, liver or kidney cancer. The input for sequencing was CD4+ or CD8+ T cells sorted from blood, taken in a trial of the OX40 agonist ivuxolimab. The sequence joins TRBV9 to TRBJ2-1, and TRBD1 matches 7 of the central bases. The DNA is as follows: TGTGCCAACAGCGTCCAGACAGGGTCGCGGAATGAGCAGTTCTTC. Its translation is CANSVQTGSRNEQFF.